A selection of T cell receptor beta chains follows, all from one sample in a study of T cell clones after liver transplantation. This table comes from immunoSEQ multiplex PCR, and its TCRdb copy is limited to in-frame clones, with some not included. The repertoire holds 15,000 to 20,000 clones, with around 89% as singletons. The sequencing used CD8+ T cells from blood, collected 46 months after liver transplant. These receptor sequences come from a human patient who received a liver transplant. Among the T cells, some may be from the graft donor. Each CDR3 is given with its conserved first and last residue. The size entry is marked missing in some rows and otherwise reads once, few, many or a size class.

>TRBJ2-7|TRBV5-6|.
CASSWSGYSYEQYF
>TRBJ1-1|TRBV28|.
CASSLAYSVEAFF
>TRBJ2-1|TRBV4-3|.
CASSQDEAATYNEQFF
>TRBJ1-3|TRBV5-4|.
CASSPFLGTGVSGNTIYF
>TRBJ1-4|TRBV2|.
CASSAAQGYDYLDNEKLFF
>TRBJ2-7|TRBV21-1|.
CASTEDLLTGAYEQYF
>TRBJ1-2|TRBV5-1|.
CASSFVGEEGAYGYTF
>TRBJ2-1|TRBV19|.
CASSMTSGGSYNEQFF
>TRBJ2-3|TRBV2|.
CASSEALVSTDTQYF
>TRBJ2-1|TRBV11-2|.
CASSFGRGVDEQFF
>TRBJ2-7|TRBV5-1|.
CASSPRGVAGGSHEQYF
>TRBJ2-3|TRBV9|.
CASSGQGAWTDTQYF
>TRBJ2-2|TRBV11-2|.
CASSLSGAAGELFF
>TRBJ1-1|TRBV9|.
CASSANRDRENTEAFF
>TRBJ2-7|TRBV5-1|.
CASSPSGTTIEQYF
>TRBJ2-7|TRBV4-1|.
CASSQDSPGAGYEQYF
>TRBJ2-7|TRBV5-1|large
CASASGRGDEQYF
>TRBJ2-7|TRBV9|.
CASSVADSYEQYF
>TRBJ2-3|TRBV7-9|.
CASSLRDLPGTGTDTQYF
>TRBJ1-1|TRBV19|.
CASSIGRALNTEAFF
>TRBJ1-2|TRBV27|.
CASSPGQFYGYTF
>TRBJ2-5|TRBV6-5|once
CASKWTSGQETQYF
>TRBJ2-7|TRBV4-1|.
CASSRGYEQYF
>TRBJ2-2|TRBV19|.
CASSGQQNGELFF
>TRBJ2-7|TRBV7-6|.
CASSPYRDNTYEQYF
>TRBJ2-7|TRBV9|.
CASSASGDLYEQYF
>TRBJ1-1|TRBV4-1|.
CASSLGMNTEAFF
>TRBJ1-1|TRBV27|.
CASSLSAGMNTEAFF
>TRBJ1-5|TRBV28|.
CASSLFSRYSNQPQHF
>TRBJ2-7|TRBV7-9|.
CASSWGQATSDEQYF
>TRBJ2-1|TRBV9|once
CASSSRGLAGGHRNEQFF
>TRBJ2-7|TRBV6-5|.
CASRSQLDPYEQYF
>TRBJ2-2|TRBV4-1|.
CASSQDQTGAWDTGELFF
>TRBJ2-7|TRBV2|.
CASSARQATYEQYF
>TRBJ1-1|TRBV15|.
CATAGRANTEAFF
>TRBJ2-3|TRBV5-6|.
CASSFELAASTDTQYF